Each of the 26 T cell receptor beta chains below was sequenced from the same sample in a study of CD8+ T cells in alopecia areata. Extracted from the samples, RNA was reverse transcribed into cDNA to serve as the sequencing template. Some clones are missing from TCRdb's copy, which holds only in-frame ones; the method was immunoSEQ multiplex PCR. The table lists approximately 180,000 clones, around three fifths of them singletons, with about 0.94% in the top ten. Treatment noted: oral pan-JAK inhibitor, 5-10 mg twice daily. The starting material was CD4+ T cells sorted from blood, obtained at week 24, from a patient treated with tofacitinib. These receptors all stem from a human donor with alopecia areata.

The DNA for the CDR3 is TGTGCCAGCAGCTTCCGTTCTGGTGGCTACACCTTC. As protein: CASSFRSGGYTF. The V gene is TRBV7-2, the J gene TRBJ1-2; D gene ambiguous. The V and J ends lost 3 bases and 7 bases respectively, with 9 bases between them. Germline CDR1 and CDR2: SGHTA and FQGNSA. The CDR3 is made up of 12 amino acids.

This chain connects TRBV30 to TRBJ1-4; tentatively, D is TRBD1 (5 bases). This CDR3 has 14 residues. V lost 3 bases and J 1 base, leaving 9 bases between the germline ends. The V gene's germline CDR1 is GTSNPN and CDR2 SVGIG (reference sequence). The CDR3, as DNA: TGTGCCTGGAGCTTAGGGGTAACTAATGAAAAACTGTTTTTT. It encodes CAWSLGVTNEKLFF.

Remarks on this clone: At one boundary the junction diverges from the germline segment, which might be a read error. V gene TRBV7-2 combines with J gene TRBJ1-2, with 10 bases matching TRBD1. In germline, CDR1 is SGHTA, CDR2 FQGNSA. The CDR3 is made up of 13 amino acids. CDR3 in DNA: TGTGCCAGCAGCTTCGACAGGGGGCTGGGAGGTTCCTTC. Amino acids: CASSFDRGLGGSF.

This chain connects TRBV13 to TRBJ2-2; 8 bases are a match to TRBD2. CDR3 length equals 15 residues. Germline loops: CDR1 PRHDT, CDR2 FYEKMQ (reference sequence). After removal of 5 bases from V and 5 bases from J, the junction contained 7 bases not matched to a gene. The CDR3 sequence is CASSRLAGRTGELFF. Written as DNA, the CDR3 is TGTGCCAGCAGCCGCTTAGCGGGGAGGACCGGGGAGCTGTTTTTT.

V gene TRBV5-1 combines with J gene TRBJ1-2; 7 positions agree with TRBD1. The J segment lost 8 bases and the V segment lost 2 bases, leaving 3 bases of the junction unmatched. Germline V CDR1 and CDR2: SGHRS, YFSETQ. The CDR3 runs 12 residues. The chain's CDR3 is CASSLQGYGYTF. In nucleotides, the CDR3 is TGCGCCAGCAGCTTACAGGGGTACGGCTACACCTTC. Full variable domain (missing parts from reference TRBV5-1 and TRBJ1-2): KAGVTQTPRYLIKTRGQQVTLSCSPISGHRSVSWYQQTPGQGLQFLFEYFSETQRNKGNFPGRFSGRQFSNSRSEMNVSTLELGDSALYLCASSLQGYGYTFGSGTRLTVV.

This sequence joins TRBV7-2 and TRBJ2-2; 7 bases agree with TRBD1. Unmatched junction bases numbered 8, after V lost 5 bases and J lost 2 bases. The CDR3 extends over 16 amino acids. The V gene's germline CDR1 is SGHTA and CDR2 FQGNSA. The CDR3 sequence: CASSQHQGVNTGELFF. The CDR3 bases are TGTGCCAGCAGCCAACACCAGGGGGTTAACACCGGGGAGCTGTTTTTT.

The chain combines TRBV30 with TRBJ2-5, with 11 bases identical to TRBD2. The CDR3 covers 15 residues. Trimming at V came to 5 bases and at J to 2 bases, leaving 7 bases not matched to a gene. CDR1 and CDR2 from the germline V gene are GTSNPN and SVGIG (reference sequence). CDR3 in amino acids: CAWGLGTSGQETQYF. The CDR3 nucleotides read TGTGCCTGGGGACTAGGGACTAGCGGACAAGAGACCCAGTACTTC.

The CDR3 spells CASSEAILQYF. In nucleotides, the CDR3 is TGTGCCAGCAGTGAAGCAATTTTGCAGTATTTT. The V and J genes are TRBV2 and TRBJ2-3; no reliable D call. CDR3 length equals 11 residues. The germline CDR1 and CDR2 sequences are SNHLY and FYNNEI. Between the trimmed V and J ends, which lost 0 bases and 11 bases, there was a span of 6 bases.

The chain has TRBV9 and TRBJ2-2; D gene uncertain. The CDR3 loop spans 12 amino acids. V dropped 1 base and J dropped 6 bases, with 4 bases sitting between them. CDR1 and CDR2 (germline): SGDLS, YYNGEE. CDR3 sequence reads: CASSVSSGELFF. The CDR3 nucleotides are TGTGCCAGCAGCGTATCATCCGGGGAGCTGTTTTTT.

This clone was seen just once. This chain links TRBV6-5 with TRBJ2-3, with 7 positions matching TRBD2. J lost 3 bases, V lost 7 bases, and 10 bases had no gene match. There are 15 residues in the CDR3. The germline V gene encodes CDR1 MNHEY and CDR2 SVGAGI. In DNA, the CDR3 is TGTGCCAGCAACCCGACCGGGGGGTTTACAGATACGCAGTATTTT. It specifies CASNPTGGFTDTQYF.

Points on this clone: With a much larger clone just one base away, this may be a read error. The rearrangement links TRBV10-3 to TRBJ1-1, with 8 bases lining up with TRBD1. V gave up 5 bases and J gave up 3 bases; unmatched junction bases: 2. Germline CDR1 and CDR2: ENHRY and SYGVKD. The CDR3 has 13 amino acids. The CDR3 loop reads CAISYRGDTEAFF. CDR3 sequence (DNA): TGTGCCATCAGTTACAGGGGGGACACTGAAGCTTTCTTT.

This chain uses TRBV25-1 with TRBJ1-5, with D hard to call. The V end lost 4 bases, the J end lost 0 bases, and 4 bases lay between the germline ends. CDR1 is MGHDK and CDR2 is SYGVNS in the germline V gene. The CDR3 extends over 13 amino acids. CDR3 sequence reads: CASSGNSNQPQHF. For the CDR3, the DNA is TGTGCCAGCAGTGGAAATAGCAATCAGCCCCAGCATTTT.

This clone has just one count. The rearrangement uses TRBV5-1 and TRBJ2-3; weak D call: TRBD2 (6 bases). CDR1 SGHRS and CDR2 YFSETQ come from the germline V gene. The CDR3 consists of 12 residues. V was pared by 5 bases and J by 5 bases, with 9 bases between. CDR3: CASRDGGDTQYF. The CDR3 DNA reads as TGCGCCAGCAGGGACGGGGGAGATACGCAGTATTTT.

This chain uses TRBV2 with TRBJ1-2; D call uncertain. CDR3 length: 12 residues. Germline lookup yields CDR1 SNHLY and CDR2 FYNNEI. V was shortened by 1 base and J by 9 bases, with 9 bases between the two germline ends. The CDR3 region is CASSEEGSSYTF. The CDR3 DNA reads as TGTGCCAGCAGTGAAGAGGGTTCGAGCTACACCTTC.

The V call is TRBV19, the J call TRBJ2-3, with D unresolved. Germline values: CDR1 LNHDA, CDR2 SQIVND (reference sequence). This CDR3 region has 14 residues. V lost 8 bases, J lost 3 bases, and 15 bases lay in between. The CDR3 DNA reads as TGTGCCAGTCGGGCGGACCCCGCGACAGATACGCAGTATTTT. Its translation: CASRADPATDTQYF.

This clone was counted a single time. The chain has TRBV27 and TRBJ2-7; D might be TRBD1 (6 bases). The CDR3 runs 16 residues. The V end was cut by 4 bases, the J end by 5 bases, with 21 bases between. CDR1 is MNHEY, CDR2 SMNVEV, per germline (reference sequence). The CDR3 loop reads CASSSRQAQGMDEQYF. CDR3 DNA: TGTGCCAGCAGTTCCCGACAGGCCCAAGGGATGGACGAGCAGTACTTC.

The V call is TRBV4-2, the J call TRBJ1-2, with D tentatively TRBD1 (6 bases). CDR1 and CDR2 from the germline V gene are LGHNA and YNFKEQ. The CDR3 is 14 amino acids. Deletions cut 0 bases from V and 4 bases from J, with 9 bases between. The CDR3, as DNA: TGTGCCAGCAGCCAAGAAGGGGGGGGCTATGGCTACACCTTC. It translates to CASSQEGGGYGYTF.

This clone was seen a handful of times. The chain carries TRBV4-2 and TRBJ2-5; 7 bases agree with TRBD2. Trimming at V came to 0 bases and at J to 5 bases, leaving 12 bases not matched to a gene. In germline, CDR1 is LGHNA, CDR2 YNFKEQ. This CDR3 is 17 amino acids long. The CDR3 is CASSQELGGNRMETQYF. The CDR3 bases are TGTGCCAGCAGCCAAGAGCTGGGGGGGAACCGGATGGAGACCCAGTACTTC.

This chain uses TRBV4-1 with TRBJ1-2; 11 bases map to TRBD1. The germline CDR1 and CDR2 sequences are MGHRA and YSYEKL. CDR3 length: 15 amino acids. J gave up 6 bases and V 4 bases, and 7 bases lay outside the gene matches. CDR3 region: CASSRGGTGGDGYTF. The CDR3 bases are TGCGCCAGCAGCCGAGGCGGGACAGGGGGTGATGGCTACACCTTC.

The rearrangement uses TRBV5-1 and TRBJ2-3; D may be TRBD2 (6 bases). Between the trimmed V and J ends, which lost 2 bases and 0 bases, there was a span of 19 bases. This CDR3 has 18 residues. The germline CDR1 and CDR2 sequences are SGHRS and YFSETQ. This CDR3 reads CASSLQAPAAGSTDTQYF. CDR3 in DNA: TGCGCCAGCAGCTTACAAGCACCGGCGGCGGGGAGCACAGATACGCAGTATTTT.

This chain joins TRBV29-1 and TRBJ1-1; D might be TRBD1 (6 bases). CDR1 is SQVTM and CDR2 is ANQGSEA in the germline V gene. The CDR3 contains 13 residues. With 6 bases removed from V and 0 bases from J, the gap between germline ends came to 11 bases. The CDR3 nucleotides read TGCAGCGTGTTAGGACAGATGAACACTGAAGCTTTCTTT. Protein sequence: CSVLGQMNTEAFF.

The genes are TRBV11-3 and TRBJ2-3; D possibly corresponds to TRBD1 (6 bases). This CDR3 is built from 15 residues. The V and J ends lost 5 bases and 1 base respectively, with 13 bases between them. CDR1 is SGHNT and CDR2 is YENEEA in the germline V gene. Written as DNA, the CDR3 is TGTGCCAGCAGCCTCCGGGACACCGGCACAGATACGCAGTATTTT. Translated: CASSLRDTGTDTQYF.

This clone was seen a handful of times. The chain joins TRBV6-6 to TRBJ2-5; D is possibly TRBD2 (6 bases). The CDR3 loop spans 13 amino acids. V lost 6 bases to trimming and J lost 4 bases, with 12 bases between them. Germline CDR1 is MNHNY and CDR2 is SVGAGI (reference sequence). The CDR3 nucleotides are TGTGCCAGCAGAAGTCCGGGAGTAGAGACCCAGTACTTC. Translated, it gives CASRSPGVETQYF.

This clone was observed a handful of times. The chain couples TRBV7-2 to TRBJ2-3; TRBD2 aligns across 9 bases. CDR1 is SGHTA, CDR2 FQGNSA, per germline. The trim removed 3 bases at V and 2 bases at J, leaving 6 bases unmatched. CDR3 length: 16 amino acids. The CDR3 reads CASSFRRGGFTDTQYF. DNA of the CDR3: TGTGCCAGCAGCTTTCGGCGGGGGGGCTTCACAGATACGCAGTATTTT.

This chain connects TRBV2 to TRBJ2-5, with D possibly TRBD2 on 5 matching bases. Germline V gene lookup returns CDR1 SNHLY and CDR2 FYNNEI. The length of the CDR3 is 12 residues. The V gene lost 6 bases and the J gene lost 7 bases, with 12 bases spanning the gap. The chain's CDR3 is CASRTAEGTQYF. The CDR3 coding sequence is TGTGCCAGCAGGACCGCCGAGGGGACCCAGTACTTC.

V usage is TRBV9 and J usage is TRBJ2-3, with D possibly being TRBD2 (7 bases). V lost 0 bases, J lost 5 bases, and 13 bases lay in between. The CDR3 sequence is 15 residues long. Germline loops: CDR1 SGDLS, CDR2 YYNGEE. DNA for the CDR3: TGTGCCAGCAGCGTAGACGCGGGGGCCGTAGATACGCAGTATTTT. Amino acid sequence: CASSVDAGAVDTQYF.